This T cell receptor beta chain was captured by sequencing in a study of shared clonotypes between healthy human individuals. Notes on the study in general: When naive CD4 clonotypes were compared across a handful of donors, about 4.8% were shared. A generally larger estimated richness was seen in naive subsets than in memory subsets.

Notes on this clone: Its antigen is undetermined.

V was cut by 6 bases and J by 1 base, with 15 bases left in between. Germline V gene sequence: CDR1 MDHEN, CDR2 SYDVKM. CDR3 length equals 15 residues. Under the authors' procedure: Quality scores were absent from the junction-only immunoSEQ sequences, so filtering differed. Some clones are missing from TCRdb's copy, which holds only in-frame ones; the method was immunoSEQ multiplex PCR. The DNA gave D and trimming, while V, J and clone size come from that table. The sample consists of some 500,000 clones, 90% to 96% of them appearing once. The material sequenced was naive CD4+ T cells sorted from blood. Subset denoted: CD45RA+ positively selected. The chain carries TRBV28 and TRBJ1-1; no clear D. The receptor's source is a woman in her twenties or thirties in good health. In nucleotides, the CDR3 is TGTGCCAGCAGCCCTCGACTTACACCGAACACTGAAGCTTTCTTT. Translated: CASSPRLTPNTEAFF.